The sample holds a few counts of the clone carrying this TCR beta chain. The data originate from a study of response to subunit inactivated influenza vaccine. Trimming cost V 4 bases and J 1 base; bases outside gene matches: 8. CDR3 length: 17 residues. Germline CDR1 LGHDT, CDR2 YNNKEL (reference sequence). TCRdb re-called the RT-PCR reads with MiXCR, one entry per CDR3 protein. The data show more than 500,000 distinct CDR3 sequences, about 10% seen once. This sample was also put to use in a study of T cells expressing NK-cell markers. From that paper: It was by 5'RACE template switching with UMIs that TCR beta cDNA was made. Repertoire data for TCR beta were derived from sorted T cells (CD3+CD56+NKG2C+, CD3+CD56+NKG2C- and CD3+CD56-NKG2C+). HCMV seropositivity characterized seven of the eight sequenced donors, and seronegativity one. In several experiments, an anti-gamma-delta TCR antibody restricted sorting to alpha-beta TCR T cells.

The chain carries TRBV3-1 and TRBJ2-2, with 8 bases aligning to TRBD2. The source material was PBMCs from blood, sampled on the day of vaccination. This clonotype was obtained from a man over 45 who received an inactivated influenza vaccine. This chain's CDR3 is CASSPPWAGGNTGELFF. For the CDR3, the DNA is TGTGCCAGCAGCCCCCCTTGGGCGGGGGGGAACACCGGGGAGCTGTTTTTT.